These 27 T cell receptor beta chains were all obtained from the same sample, sequenced in a study of cytomegalovirus exposure and HLA in healthy donors. PCR involved 60 Vbeta and 13 Jbeta primers. Profiled with immunoSEQ multiplex PCR; TCRdb holds only in-frame clones, not every one. The sample carries roughly 160,000 clones, 70% to 80% recorded once. Sequenced: PBMCs. The origin of the receptors is a woman between 50 and 59 years old in good health and CMV-seronegative.

V usage is TRBV27 and J usage is TRBJ2-1; TRBD2 matches 15 bases. This CDR3 spans 17 amino acids. Germline CDR1 reads MNHEY; CDR2 reads SMNVEV (reference sequence). V shed 1 base and J 10 bases; nucleotides not matched to a gene: 8. CDR3 sequence: CASSLYGTSGRIGEQFF. The CDR3 DNA reads as TGTGCCAGCAGTTTATACGGGACTAGCGGGAGGATAGGAGAGCAGTTCTTC.

This clone appeared many times. V gene TRBV5-1 combines with J gene TRBJ2-1; D unresolved. In germline, CDR1 is SGHRS, CDR2 YFSETQ. The V end lost 0 bases, the J end lost 5 bases, and 9 bases lay between the germline ends. The CDR3 runs 14 residues. The CDR3 DNA reads as TGCGCCAGCAGCTTGGCACCGCCTAACAATGAGCAGTTCTTC. Amino acids: CASSLAPPNNEQFF. Full variable domain (rest looked up from reference TRBV5-1 and TRBJ2-1): KAGVTQTPRYLIKTRGQQVTLSCSPISGHRSVSWYQQTPGQGLQFLFEYFSETQRNKGNFPGRFSGRQFSNSRSEMNVSTLELGDSALYLCASSLAPPNNEQFFGPGTRLTVL.

The chain uses TRBV28 and TRBJ2-1, with 12 positions matching TRBD1. Germline lookup yields CDR1 MDHEN and CDR2 SYDVKM. The CDR3 is 15 residues long. Trimming at V came to 4 bases and at J to 5 bases, leaving 3 bases not matched to a gene. The CDR3 is CASSSGTGGHNEQFF. The CDR3, as DNA: TGTGCCAGCAGTTCCGGGACAGGGGGCCACAATGAGCAGTTCTTC.

The V call is TRBV11-3, the J call TRBJ2-1, with a weak D call TRBD1 (5 bases). Germline-derived CDR1 and CDR2 are SGHNT and YENEEA. V gave up 1 base and J gave up 2 bases, with 9 bases separating them. The CDR3 is 15 residues long. The CDR3 DNA follows: TGTGCCAGCAGCTTAGCACCAGGGCCCTACAATGAGCAGTTCTTC. Translated, it gives CASSLAPGPYNEQFF.

The V call is TRBV5-1, the J call TRBJ2-7; TRBD2 aligns across 7 bases. The CDR3 covers 14 residues. From germline, CDR1 is SGHRS and CDR2 YFSETQ. The V gene end was trimmed by 0 bases and the J gene end by 7 bases; junction bases not matched to a gene: 7. CDR3 nucleotides: TGCGCCAGCAGCTTGGACTCGTCGCGGGGGGAGCAGTACTTC. Amino acid sequence: CASSLDSSRGEQYF.

The rearrangement links TRBV30 to TRBJ1-1; the D gene is possibly TRBD1 (6 bases). Trimming shortened V by 2 bases and J by 1 base, and 8 bases separated the two germline ends. The CDR3 contains 13 residues. Per germline, CDR1 GTSNPN and CDR2 SVGIG (reference sequence). This chain's CDR3 is CAWSPRGNTEAFF. In DNA form, the CDR3 reads TGTGCCTGGAGTCCCAGGGGGAACACTGAAGCTTTCTTT.

The chain links TRBV19 to TRBJ2-2, with 7 nucleotides matching TRBD2. In germline, CDR1 is LNHDA, CDR2 SQIVND (reference sequence). V shed 4 bases and J 7 bases; nucleotides not matched to a gene: 6. This CDR3 has 14 amino acids. This CDR3 reads CASSNGGGFGELFF. The DNA of the CDR3 is TGTGCCAGTAGTAATGGGGGAGGGTTCGGGGAGCTGTTTTTT.

This chain uses TRBV7-2 with TRBJ1-3, with D unclear. In germline, CDR1 is SGHTA, CDR2 FQGNSA. This CDR3 region has 15 residues. Trimming removed 3 bases from V and 5 bases from J, with 14 bases in between. The CDR3 coding sequence is TGTGCCAGCAGCTTGGGAGGAAGTAAACGAAACACCATATATTTT. Translated, it gives CASSLGGSKRNTIYF.

The chain combines TRBV4-2 with TRBJ2-3, with TRBD2 as a possible D gene (7 bases). From germline, CDR1 is LGHNA and CDR2 YNFKEQ. With 1 base removed from V and 6 bases from J, the gap between germline ends came to 17 bases. The CDR3 length is 16 residues. In nucleotides, the CDR3 is TGTGCCAGCAGCCAAGGGGCGGGTGGGGGGGCGGATACGCAGTATTTT. The encoded protein is CASSQGAGGGADTQYF.

The V and J genes are TRBV15 and TRBJ2-3, with TRBD2 matching over 7 bases. CDR3 length: 16 amino acids. Trimming removed 4 bases from V and 2 bases from J; junction bases left unmatched: 9. Germline V gene sequence: CDR1 LNHNV, CDR2 YYDKDF (reference sequence). The chain's CDR3 is CATSTEIAGPTDTQYF. CDR3 sequence (DNA): TGTGCCACCAGCACCGAGATAGCGGGCCCCACAGATACGCAGTATTTT.

The rearrangement uses TRBV7-8 and TRBJ2-7; 8 nucleotides agree with TRBD2. Germline V gene data show CDR1 as SGHVS and CDR2 as FQNEAQ. This CDR3 is built from 12 residues. V shed 8 bases and J 2 bases; nucleotides not matched to a gene: 2. The CDR3 bases are TGTGCCAGCGGCGGGGGGCCCTACGAGCAGTACTTC. As protein: CASGGGPYEQYF.

The chain is built from TRBV5-1 and TRBJ1-6; a possible D gene is TRBD1 (5 bases). Trimming removed 0 bases from V and 10 bases from J, with 14 bases in between. The CDR3 sequence is 15 residues long. Looked up from germline, CDR1 is SGHRS and CDR2 is YFSETQ. The CDR3 DNA follows: TGCGCCAGCAGCTTGGCGGTGGGGGGGGAATCACCCCTCCACTTT. Protein sequence: CASSLAVGGESPLHF.

The chain joins TRBV6-4 to TRBJ2-1; D is perhaps TRBD1 (5 bases). CDR1 and CDR2 (germline): MRHNA, SNTAGT. The germline V and J ends were trimmed by 3 bases and 0 bases, with 9 bases remaining between them. CDR3 length: 15 residues. CDR3 protein: CASSEGASSYNEQFF. The CDR3 nucleotides are TGTGCCAGCAGTGAAGGGGCGAGCTCCTACAATGAGCAGTTCTTC.

There are many counts of this clone. The chain combines TRBV6-6 with TRBJ1-5; no clear D gene. There are 12 residues in the CDR3. The V gene lost 6 bases and the J gene lost 2 bases, with 5 bases spanning the gap. CDR1 and CDR2 from the germline V gene are MNHNY and SVGAGI (reference sequence). The CDR3 DNA sequence: TGTGCCAGCAGAATCGGCAATCAGCCCCAGCATTTT. Its protein product is CASRIGNQPQHF.

The chain joins TRBV19 to TRBJ2-7; TRBD1 matches 8 bases. The CDR3 has 14 residues. Unmatched junction bases numbered 6, after V lost 6 bases and J lost 2 bases. The germline V gene encodes CDR1 LNHDA and CDR2 SQIVND (reference sequence). The CDR3 protein is CASSKTGATYEQYF. In DNA form, the CDR3 reads TGTGCCAGTAGCAAGACAGGGGCCACCTACGAGCAGTACTTC.

This chain joins TRBV28 and TRBJ2-1, with 7 bases matching TRBD2. With 5 bases clipped from V and 0 bases from J, the junction kept 7 bases outside the gene matches. The CDR3 length is 16 residues. Germline values: CDR1 MDHEN, CDR2 SYDVKM. The chain's CDR3 is CASSALIAGSYNEQFF. Here the CDR3 DNA reads TGTGCCAGCAGTGCGTTAATAGCGGGCTCCTACAATGAGCAGTTCTTC.

The chain has TRBV6-5 and TRBJ1-3, with no clear D. Trimming took 0 bases from V and 1 from J, leaving 10 bases between them. CDR1 is MNHEY and CDR2 is SVGAGI in the germline V gene. The CDR3 totals 16 residues. CDR3 coding DNA: TGTGCCAGCAGTTACTCGCGGTGGAGTTCTGGAAACACCATATATTTT. It translates to CASSYSRWSSGNTIYF.

This clone has only one observation. The V call is TRBV18, the J call TRBJ2-5; 8 bases agree with TRBD1. The V and J ends lost 3 bases and 5 bases, in that order; junction bases with no gene match: 5. Germline V gene lookup returns CDR1 KGHSH and CDR2 LQKENI. CDR3 size: 14 residues. The CDR3 protein is CASSPTGVAETQYF. CDR3 in DNA: TGTGCCAGCTCACCGACAGGGGTGGCGGAGACCCAGTACTTC.

The rearrangement joins TRBV5-1 to TRBJ2-7, with 8 nucleotides matching TRBD1. The CDR3 length is 15 residues. J lost 7 bases, V lost 0 bases, and 9 bases had no gene match. Germline lookup yields CDR1 SGHRS and CDR2 YFSETQ. The CDR3 loop reads CASSLGIQGAGEQYF. The CDR3 DNA reads TGCGCCAGCAGCTTGGGGATTCAGGGGGCGGGGGAGCAGTACTTC.

This clone appeared once. The rearrangement joins TRBV7-6 to TRBJ2-2; unclear D gene. CDR3 size: 15 residues. Trimming left V 2 bases short and J 0 bases short, with 7 bases between. The germline V gene has CDR1 SGHVS and CDR2 FNYEAQ. The CDR3 protein is CASSLTAANTGELFF. CDR3 DNA: TGTGCCAGCAGCTTAACAGCAGCGAACACCGGGGAGCTGTTTTTT.

The chain joins TRBV28 to TRBJ1-2, with D uncertain. The CDR3 has 14 residues. Germline V gene sequence: CDR1 MDHEN, CDR2 SYDVKM. Trimming stripped 6 bases from V and 4 bases from J, with 15 bases between. This chain's CDR3 is CASRRAGESYGYTF. In nucleotides, the CDR3 is TGTGCCAGCAGGAGAGCGGGAGAAAGCTATGGCTACACCTTC.

This clone came up a few times. V usage is TRBV19 and J usage is TRBJ1-1; 7 nucleotides line up with TRBD1. J was trimmed by 4 bases and V by 5 bases; bases with no gene match: 13. CDR1 is LNHDA, CDR2 SQIVND, per germline (reference sequence). The length of the CDR3 is 16 residues. CDR3 bases: TGTGCCAGTAGTGAACCTACCCAGGGGGTCGGCACTGAAGCTTTCTTT. It encodes CASSEPTQGVGTEAFF. The full variable domain, rest sourced from reference TRBV19 and TRBJ1-1, is DGGITQSPKYLFRKEGQNVTLSCEQNLNHDAMYWYRQDPGQGLRLIYYSQIVNDFQKGDIAEGYSVSREKKESFPLTVTSAQKNPTAFYLCASSEPTQGVGTEAFFGQGTRLTVV.

V is TRBV18 and J is TRBJ1-1; D is unclear. Germline loops: CDR1 KGHSH, CDR2 LQKENI. V was pared by 7 bases and J by 0 bases, with 21 bases between. This CDR3 spans 17 amino acids. CDR3 protein: CASFRYLGGRMNTEAFF. CDR3 nucleotide sequence: TGTGCCAGCTTCAGGTATTTAGGAGGCAGGATGAACACTGAAGCTTTCTTT.

Only one count was recorded for this clone. This chain connects TRBV5-1 to TRBJ1-1; weak D call: TRBD1 (6 bases). CDR1 SGHRS and CDR2 YFSETQ come from the germline V gene. Trimming stripped 0 bases from V and 4 bases from J, with 22 bases between. The CDR3 length is 18 residues. CDR3 nucleotide sequence: TGCGCCAGCAGCTTGGGGACGGAGAGGGTCCGGGGGGCCACTGAAGCTTTCTTT. Amino acid sequence: CASSLGTERVRGATEAFF.

The chain couples TRBV5-1 to TRBJ2-7, with 7 bases matching TRBD1. The germline CDR1 and CDR2 sequences are SGHRS and YFSETQ. With V trimmed by 4 bases and J by 3 bases, 7 bases remained unmatched. CDR3 length: 14 amino acids. The CDR3 DNA reads as TGCGCCAGCAGCCCCGGACAGGTAGACTACGAGCAGTACTTC. Translating gives CASSPGQVDYEQYF.

The rearrangement joins TRBV28 to TRBJ1-2; 9 bases match TRBD1. From germline, CDR1 is MDHEN and CDR2 SYDVKM. The CDR3 spans 15 residues. The junction had 13 bases not matched to a gene; V was cut back by 6 bases and J by 8 bases. CDR3: CASSRVGGTGRGYTF. The CDR3, as DNA: TGTGCCAGCAGCCGGGTGGGGGGGACAGGGAGAGGCTACACCTTC.

The CDR3 spells CASSQGLADDIQYF. In nucleotides, the CDR3 is TGTGCCAGCAGCCAAGGACTAGCGGATGACATTCAGTACTTC. The rearrangement links TRBV4-2 to TRBJ2-4, with 9 bases fitting TRBD2. Germline V gene sequence: CDR1 LGHNA, CDR2 YNFKEQ. The CDR3 totals 14 residues. V lost 1 base and J lost 8; bases outside the gene matches: 3.